What follows describes a single TCR beta chain. The data were taken from a study of blood T cell repertoires in COVID-19. In the study overall: T cells, B-cell-depleted T cells, or PBMCs supplied cDNA or gDNA.

With 6 bases removed from V and 1 base from J, the gap between germline ends came to 16 bases. Germline V gene sequence: CDR1 ENHRY, CDR2 SYGVKD. The CDR3 length is 15 residues. How the authors handled the data: Researchers report that nucleated cell counts were estimated from reference gene primer amplification. The repertoire was sequenced with immunoSEQ multiplex PCR; TCRdb's copy has only in-frame clones and lacks some. Clonal size and the V and J genes are those of that table, whereas D and trimming came from the DNA. The sample includes about 120,000 clones, roughly three quarters of them seen just once.

The receptor was derived from a human donor in a cohort sampled during active COVID-19. The sequenced sample was peripheral blood. This rearrangement joins TRBV10-3 to TRBJ2-7; a weak D match, TRBD1 (5 bases). This CDR3 is CAIRTNRFSSYEQYF. CDR3 in DNA: TGTGCCATCAGGACCAACAGGTTCAGTTCCTACGAGCAGTACTTC.